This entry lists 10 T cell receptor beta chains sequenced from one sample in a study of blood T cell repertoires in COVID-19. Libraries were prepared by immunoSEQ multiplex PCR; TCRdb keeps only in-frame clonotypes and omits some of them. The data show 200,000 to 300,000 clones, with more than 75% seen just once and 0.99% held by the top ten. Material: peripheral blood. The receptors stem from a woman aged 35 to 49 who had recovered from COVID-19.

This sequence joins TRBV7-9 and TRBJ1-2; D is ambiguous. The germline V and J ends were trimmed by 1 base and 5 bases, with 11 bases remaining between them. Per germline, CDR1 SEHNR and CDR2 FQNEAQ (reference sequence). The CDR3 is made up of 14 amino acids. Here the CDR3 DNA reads TGTGCCAGCAGCTTAGGTACCGCCGAGTATGGCTACACCTTC. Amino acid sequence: CASSLGTAEYGYTF.

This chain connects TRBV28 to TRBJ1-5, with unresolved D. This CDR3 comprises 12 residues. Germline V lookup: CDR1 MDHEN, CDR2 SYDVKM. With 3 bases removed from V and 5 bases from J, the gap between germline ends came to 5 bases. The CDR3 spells CASSLRDQPQHF. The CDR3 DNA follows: TGTGCCAGCAGTTTGAGGGATCAGCCCCAGCATTTT.

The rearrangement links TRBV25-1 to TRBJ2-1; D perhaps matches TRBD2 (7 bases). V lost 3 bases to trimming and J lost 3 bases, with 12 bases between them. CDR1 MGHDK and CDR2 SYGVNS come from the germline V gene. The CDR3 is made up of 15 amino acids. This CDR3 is CASSDGGPHYNEQFF. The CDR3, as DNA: TGTGCCAGCAGTGACGGGGGGCCCCACTACAATGAGCAGTTCTTC.

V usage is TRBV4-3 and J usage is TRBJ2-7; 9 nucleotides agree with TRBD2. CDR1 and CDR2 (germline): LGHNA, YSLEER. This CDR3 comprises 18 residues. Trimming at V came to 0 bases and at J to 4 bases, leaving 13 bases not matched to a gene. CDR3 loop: CASSQDRGAGLAGYEQYV. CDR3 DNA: TGCGCCAGCAGCCAAGATCGGGGGGCGGGTCTAGCGGGATACGAGCAGTACGTC.

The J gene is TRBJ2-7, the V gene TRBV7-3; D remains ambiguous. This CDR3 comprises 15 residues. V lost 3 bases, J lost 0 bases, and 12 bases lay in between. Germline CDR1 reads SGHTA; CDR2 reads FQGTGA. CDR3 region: CASSLGNVHSYEQYF. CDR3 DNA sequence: TGTGCCAGCAGCTTGGGCAACGTCCACTCCTACGAGCAGTACTTC.

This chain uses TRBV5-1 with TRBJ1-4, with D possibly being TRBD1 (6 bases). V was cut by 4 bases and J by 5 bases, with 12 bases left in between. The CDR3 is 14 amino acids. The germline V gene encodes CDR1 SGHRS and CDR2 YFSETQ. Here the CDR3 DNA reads TGCGCCAGCAGCCGGACAGCCGAGAATGAAAAACTGTTTTTT. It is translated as CASSRTAENEKLFF.

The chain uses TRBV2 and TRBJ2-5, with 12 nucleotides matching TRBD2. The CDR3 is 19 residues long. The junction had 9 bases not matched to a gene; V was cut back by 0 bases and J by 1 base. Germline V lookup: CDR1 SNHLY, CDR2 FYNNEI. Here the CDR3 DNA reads TGTGCCAGCAGTGAAGCAGGGACGACTAGCGGGAGCCCCCAAGAGACCCAGTACTTC. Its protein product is CASSEAGTTSGSPQETQYF.

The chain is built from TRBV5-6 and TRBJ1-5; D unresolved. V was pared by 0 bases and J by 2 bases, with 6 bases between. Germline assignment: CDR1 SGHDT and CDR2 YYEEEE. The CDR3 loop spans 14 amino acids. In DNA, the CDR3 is TGTGCCAGCAGCTTGGTGTCAGGCAATCAGCCCCAGCATTTT. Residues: CASSLVSGNQPQHF.

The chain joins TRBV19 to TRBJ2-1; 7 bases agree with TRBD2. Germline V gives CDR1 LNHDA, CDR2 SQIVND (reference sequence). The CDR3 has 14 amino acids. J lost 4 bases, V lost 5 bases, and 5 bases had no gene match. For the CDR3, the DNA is TGTGCCAGTAGTCCGGGGGAGGGGTACAATGAGCAGTTCTTC. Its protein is CASSPGEGYNEQFF.

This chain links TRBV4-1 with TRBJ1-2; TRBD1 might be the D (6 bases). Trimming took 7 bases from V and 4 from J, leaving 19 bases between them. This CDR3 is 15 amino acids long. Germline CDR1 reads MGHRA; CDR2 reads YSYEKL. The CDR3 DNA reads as TGCGCCAGCACCCTGAGAGGGGGGGCCCTCTATGGCTACACCTTC. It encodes CASTLRGGALYGYTF.